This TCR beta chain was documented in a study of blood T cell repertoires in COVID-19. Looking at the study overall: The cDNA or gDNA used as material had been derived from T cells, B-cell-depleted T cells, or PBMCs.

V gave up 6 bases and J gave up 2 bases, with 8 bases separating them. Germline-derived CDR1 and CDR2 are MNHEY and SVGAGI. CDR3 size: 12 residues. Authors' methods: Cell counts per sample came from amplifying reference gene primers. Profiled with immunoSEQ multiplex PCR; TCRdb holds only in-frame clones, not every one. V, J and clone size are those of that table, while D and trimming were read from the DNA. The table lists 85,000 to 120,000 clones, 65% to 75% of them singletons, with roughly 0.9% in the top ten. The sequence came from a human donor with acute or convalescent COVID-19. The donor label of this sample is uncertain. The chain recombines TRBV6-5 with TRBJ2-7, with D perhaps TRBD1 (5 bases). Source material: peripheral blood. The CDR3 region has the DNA TGTGCCAGCAGGCAGGGAACCTACGAGCAGTACTTC. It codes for CASRQGTYEQYF.